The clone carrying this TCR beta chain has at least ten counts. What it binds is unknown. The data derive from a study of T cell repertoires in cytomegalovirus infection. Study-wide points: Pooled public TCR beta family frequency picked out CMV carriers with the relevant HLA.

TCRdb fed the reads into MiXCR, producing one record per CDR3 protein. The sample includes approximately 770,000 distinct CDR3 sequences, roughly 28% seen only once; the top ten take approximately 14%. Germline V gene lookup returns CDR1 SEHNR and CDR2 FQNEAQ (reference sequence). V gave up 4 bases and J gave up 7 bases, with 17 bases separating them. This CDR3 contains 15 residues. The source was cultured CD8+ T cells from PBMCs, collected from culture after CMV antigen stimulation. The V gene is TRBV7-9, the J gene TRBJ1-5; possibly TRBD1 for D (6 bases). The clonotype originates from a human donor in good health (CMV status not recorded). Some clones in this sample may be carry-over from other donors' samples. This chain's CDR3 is CASSSTGGRRQPQHF. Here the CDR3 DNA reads TGTGCCAGCAGCTCGACCGGGGGGCGCCGGCAGCCCCAGCATTTT.